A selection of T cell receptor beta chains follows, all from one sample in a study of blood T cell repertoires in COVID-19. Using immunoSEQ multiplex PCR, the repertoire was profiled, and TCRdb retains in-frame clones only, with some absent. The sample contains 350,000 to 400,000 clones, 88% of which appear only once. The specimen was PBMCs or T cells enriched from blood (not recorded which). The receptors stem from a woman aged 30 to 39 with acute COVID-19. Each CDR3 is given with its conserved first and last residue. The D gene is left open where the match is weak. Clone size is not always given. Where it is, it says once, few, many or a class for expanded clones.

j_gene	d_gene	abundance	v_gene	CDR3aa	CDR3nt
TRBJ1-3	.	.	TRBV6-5	CASTSGLTGNTIYF	TGTGCCAGCACCTCCGGTCTCACTGGAAACACCATATATTTT
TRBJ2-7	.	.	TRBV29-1	CSVEREEPYEQYF	TGCAGCGTTGAGAGGGAGGAGCCCTACGAGCAGTACTTC
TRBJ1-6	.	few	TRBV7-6	CASSGSRSGNSKDSPLHF	TGTGCCAGCAGCGGCAGTAGGTCGGGTAATTCTAAGGATTCACCCCTCCACTTT
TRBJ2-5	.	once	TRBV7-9	CASSTPGLPGYF	TGTGCCAGCAGTACACCGGGACTCCCCGGGTACTTC
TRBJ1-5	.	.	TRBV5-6	CASSLSGGSSNQPQHF	TGTGCCAGCAGCTTGAGTGGAGGGAGTAGCAATCAGCCCCAGCATTTT
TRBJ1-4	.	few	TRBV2	CASKGGNSEKLFF	TGTGCCAGCAAGGGAGGAAATTCAGAAAAACTGTTTTTT
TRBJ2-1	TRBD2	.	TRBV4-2	CASSQDQGAGGDNEQFF	TGTGCCAGCAGCCAAGACCAGGGAGCGGGGGGGGACAATGAGCAGTTCTTC
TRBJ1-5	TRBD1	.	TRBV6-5	CASSLGQGSSSPQHF	TGTGCCAGCAGTCTCGGACAGGGCTCCTCGTCGCCCCAGCATTTT
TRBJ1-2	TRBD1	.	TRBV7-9	CASSSPGQGRYGYTF	TGTGCCAGCAGCTCGCCGGGACAGGGGCGTTATGGCTACACCTTC
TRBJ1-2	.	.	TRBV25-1	CASSEFGELTYGYTF	TGTGCCAGCAGTGAATTTGGGGAGCTAACCTATGGCTACACCTTC
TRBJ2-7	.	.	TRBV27	CASSSRQSYEQYF	TGTGCCAGCAGTTCTCGACAGTCCTACGAGCAGTACTTC
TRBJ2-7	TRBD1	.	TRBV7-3	CASSLGPGQGWEEQYF	TGTGCCAGCAGCTTAGGCCCTGGACAGGGATGGGAAGAGCAGTACTTC